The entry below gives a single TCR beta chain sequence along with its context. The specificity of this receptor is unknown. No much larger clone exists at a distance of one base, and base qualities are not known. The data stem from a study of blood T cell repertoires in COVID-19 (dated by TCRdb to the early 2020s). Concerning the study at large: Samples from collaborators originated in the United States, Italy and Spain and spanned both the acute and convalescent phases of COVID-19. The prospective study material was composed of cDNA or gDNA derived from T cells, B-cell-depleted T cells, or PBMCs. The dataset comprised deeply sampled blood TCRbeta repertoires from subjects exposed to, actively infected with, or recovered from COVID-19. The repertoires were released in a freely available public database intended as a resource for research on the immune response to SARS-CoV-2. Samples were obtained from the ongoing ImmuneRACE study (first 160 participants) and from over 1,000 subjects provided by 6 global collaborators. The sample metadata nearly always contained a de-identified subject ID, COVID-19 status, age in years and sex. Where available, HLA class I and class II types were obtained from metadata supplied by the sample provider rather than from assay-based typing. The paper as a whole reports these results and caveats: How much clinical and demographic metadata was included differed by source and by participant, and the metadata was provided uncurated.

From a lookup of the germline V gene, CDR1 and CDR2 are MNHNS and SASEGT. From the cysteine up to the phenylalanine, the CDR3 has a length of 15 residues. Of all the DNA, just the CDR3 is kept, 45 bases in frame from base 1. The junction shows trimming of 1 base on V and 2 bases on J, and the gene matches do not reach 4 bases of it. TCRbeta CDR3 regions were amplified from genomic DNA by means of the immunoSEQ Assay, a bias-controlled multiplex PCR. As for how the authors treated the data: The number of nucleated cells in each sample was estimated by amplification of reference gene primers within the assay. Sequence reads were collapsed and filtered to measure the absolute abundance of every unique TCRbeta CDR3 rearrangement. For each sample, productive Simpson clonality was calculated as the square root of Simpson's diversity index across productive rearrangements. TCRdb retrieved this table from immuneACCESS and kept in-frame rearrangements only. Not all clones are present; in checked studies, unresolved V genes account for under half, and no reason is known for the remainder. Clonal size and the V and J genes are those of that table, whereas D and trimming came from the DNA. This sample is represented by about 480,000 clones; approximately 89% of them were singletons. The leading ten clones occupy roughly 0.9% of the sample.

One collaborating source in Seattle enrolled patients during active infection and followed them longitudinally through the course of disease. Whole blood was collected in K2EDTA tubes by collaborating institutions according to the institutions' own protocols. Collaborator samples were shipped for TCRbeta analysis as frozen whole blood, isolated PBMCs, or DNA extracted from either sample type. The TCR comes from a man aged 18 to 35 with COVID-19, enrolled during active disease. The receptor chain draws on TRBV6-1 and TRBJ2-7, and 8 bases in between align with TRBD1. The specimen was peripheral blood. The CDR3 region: CASSEEDRATYEQYF. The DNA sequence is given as TGTGCCAGCAGTGAAGAGGACAGGGCTACCTACGAGCAGTACTTC.